The clone carrying this T cell receptor (beta chain) was counted a few times. Its antigen is currently unknown. The data were taken from a study of cytomegalovirus exposure and HLA in healthy donors. General study findings and limits: The authors reported that TCR beta sequences could predict HLA-A and HLA-B alleles. These predictions were accurate for most subjects in the first cohort. Per a prior analysis, the majority of TCR beta V segments were productive roughly 87% or roughly 30% of the time. A later analysis revealed that TCR association rates differed between HLA loci, peaking at DRB1 and bottoming out at HLA-C.

The PCR contained 60 Vbeta and 13 Jbeta primers. The protocol was immunoSEQ multiplex PCR, while the TCRdb copy is restricted to in-frame clones and leaves out a portion. This table holds 170,000 or so clones, over 80% found once. V lost 4 bases to trimming and J lost 0 bases; unmatched junction nucleotides: 7. The CDR3 has 16 residues. From germline, CDR1 is MDHEN and CDR2 SYDVKM. The sample was PBMCs. The TCR comes from a male donor in good health and CMV-seropositive. V and J are TRBV28 and TRBJ2-7, with 9 bases identical to TRBD2. CDR3 coding DNA: TGTGCCAGCAGTTCATATAGCGGGGGTTCCTCCTACGAGCAGTACTTC. It translates to CASSSYSGGSSYEQYF.